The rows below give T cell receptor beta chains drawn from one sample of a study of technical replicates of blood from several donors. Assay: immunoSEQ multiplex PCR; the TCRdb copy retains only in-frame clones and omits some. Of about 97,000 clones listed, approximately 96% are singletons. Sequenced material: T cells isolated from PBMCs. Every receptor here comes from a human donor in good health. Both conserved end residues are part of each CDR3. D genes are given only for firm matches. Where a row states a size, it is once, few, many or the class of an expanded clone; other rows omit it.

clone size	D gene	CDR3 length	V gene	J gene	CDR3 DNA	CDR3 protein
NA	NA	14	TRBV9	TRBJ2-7	TGTGCCAGCAGCGCACTAGCAGACTCCTACGAGCAGTACTTC	CASSALADSYEQYF
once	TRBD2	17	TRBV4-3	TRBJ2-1	TGCGCCAGCAGCGCCCGAATACTAGCGGGAGGGCACAATGAGCAGTTCTTC	CASSARILAGGHNEQFF
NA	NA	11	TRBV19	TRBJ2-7	TGTGCCAGTAGTACAGGGTCCGAGCAGTACTTC	CASSTGSEQYF
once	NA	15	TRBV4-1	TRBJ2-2	TGCGCCAGCAGCCTCTGGGCAGAGAACACCGGGGAGCTGTTTTTT	CASSLWAENTGELFF
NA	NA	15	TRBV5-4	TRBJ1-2	TGTGCCAGCAGCTTGGATAGCTTTGGAGTCTATGGCTACACCTTC	CASSLDSFGVYGYTF
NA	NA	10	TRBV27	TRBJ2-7	TGTGCCACAGGGAAGTACGAGCAGTACTTC	CATGKYEQYF
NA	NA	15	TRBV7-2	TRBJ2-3	TGTGCCAGCAGCTTAGCTAGCGGAGGCACAGATACGCAGTATTTT	CASSLASGGTDTQYF
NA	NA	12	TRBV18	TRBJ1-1	TGTGCCAGCTCACGCTCGGGCACTGAAGCTTTCTTT	CASSRSGTEAFF
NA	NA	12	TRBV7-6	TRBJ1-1	TGTGCCAGCAGCGGGGGGGGCACTGAAGCTTTCTTT	CASSGGGTEAFF
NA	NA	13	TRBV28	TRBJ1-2	TGTGCCAGCTCCCTCCCCCGGAACTATGGCTACACCTTC	CASSLPRNYGYTF
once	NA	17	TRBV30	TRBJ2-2	TGTGCCTGGAGTTCCCGAATAGCGAGCTTGAACACCGGGGAGCTGTTTTTT	CAWSSRIASLNTGELFF
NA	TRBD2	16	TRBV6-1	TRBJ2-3	TGTGCCAGCAGTGAAGATAATCGACTAGCGGGAGATACGCAGTATTTT	CASSEDNRLAGDTQYF
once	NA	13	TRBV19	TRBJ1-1	TGTGCCAGTAGTATCGGGGGTTGGGCTGAAGCTTTCTTT	CASSIGGWAEAFF
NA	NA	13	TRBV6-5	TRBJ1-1	TGTGCCATACAGACAGGTATGAACACTGAAGCTTTCTTT	CAIQTGMNTEAFF
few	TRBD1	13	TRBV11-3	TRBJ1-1	TGTGCCAGCAGCTTAAAGGGGGCCACTGAAGCTTTCTTT	CASSLKGATEAFF
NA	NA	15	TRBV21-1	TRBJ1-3	TGTGCCAGCAGCAAAGGGGACATCTCTGGAAACACCATATATTTT	CASSKGDISGNTIYF
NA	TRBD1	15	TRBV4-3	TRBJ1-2	TGCGCCAGCAGCTCCGGACAGGGTGAATGGTATGGCTACACCTTC	CASSSGQGEWYGYTF
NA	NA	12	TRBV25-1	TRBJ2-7	TGTGCCAGTAATAGGAGGGCCGGGGAGCAGTACTTC	CASNRRAGEQYF
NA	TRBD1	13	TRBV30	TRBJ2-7	TGTGCCGCCGCGACAGGGGGGACCTACGAGCAGTACTTC	CAAATGGTYEQYF
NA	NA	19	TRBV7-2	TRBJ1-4	TGTGCCAGCAGCTTAAGCGGACGGGTAAATTTAGGTGGTAATGAAAAACTGTTTTTT	CASSLSGRVNLGGNEKLFF
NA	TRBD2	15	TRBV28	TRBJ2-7	TGTGCCAGCAGTTTTTCTAGCGGGAACTCCTACGAGCAGTACTTC	CASSFSSGNSYEQYF
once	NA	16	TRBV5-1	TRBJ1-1	TGCGCCAGCAGCTTCGGGGGTAAAATAATGAACACTGAAGCTTTCTTT	CASSFGGKIMNTEAFF
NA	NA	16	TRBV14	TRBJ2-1	TGTGCCAGCAGCACTTCCTTGCGACTCTATTACAATGAGCAGTTCTTC	CASSTSLRLYYNEQFF